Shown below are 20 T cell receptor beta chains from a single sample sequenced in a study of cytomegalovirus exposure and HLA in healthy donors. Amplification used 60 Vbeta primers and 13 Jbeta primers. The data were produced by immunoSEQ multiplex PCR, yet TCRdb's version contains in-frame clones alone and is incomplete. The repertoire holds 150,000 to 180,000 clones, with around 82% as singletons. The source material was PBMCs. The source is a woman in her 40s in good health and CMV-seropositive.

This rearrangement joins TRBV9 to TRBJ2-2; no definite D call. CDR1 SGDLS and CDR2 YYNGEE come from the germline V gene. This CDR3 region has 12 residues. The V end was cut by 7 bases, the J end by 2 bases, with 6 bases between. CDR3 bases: TGTGCCAGCGGGCGAAACACCGGGGAGCTGTTTTTT. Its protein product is CASGRNTGELFF.

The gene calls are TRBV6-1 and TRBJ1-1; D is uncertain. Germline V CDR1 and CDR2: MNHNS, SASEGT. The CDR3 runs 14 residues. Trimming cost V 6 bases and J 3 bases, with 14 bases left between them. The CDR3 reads CASSRWEVDTEAFF. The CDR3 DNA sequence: TGTGCCAGCAGCAGGTGGGAGGTTGACACTGAAGCTTTCTTT.

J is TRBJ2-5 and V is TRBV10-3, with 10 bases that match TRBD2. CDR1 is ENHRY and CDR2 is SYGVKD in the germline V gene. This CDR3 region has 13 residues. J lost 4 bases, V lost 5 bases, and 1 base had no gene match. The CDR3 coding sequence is TGTGCCATCAGTTGGACTAGCGGAGAGACCCAGTACTTC. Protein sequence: CAISWTSGETQYF.

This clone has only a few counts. The CDR3 DNA follows: TGTGCCAGCAGCCTGGCGGGAGGAACCTACAATGAGCAGTTCTTC. It encodes CASSLAGGTYNEQFF. The V gene is TRBV28, the J gene TRBJ2-1; TRBD2 aligns across 8 bases. J was trimmed by 2 bases and V by 6 bases; bases with no gene match: 6. The CDR3 spans 15 residues. CDR1 MDHEN and CDR2 SYDVKM come from the germline V gene.

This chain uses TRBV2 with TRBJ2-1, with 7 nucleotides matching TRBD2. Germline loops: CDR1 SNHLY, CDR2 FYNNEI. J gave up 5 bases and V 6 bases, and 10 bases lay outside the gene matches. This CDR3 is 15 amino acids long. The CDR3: CASSRSGTTHNEQFF. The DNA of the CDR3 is TGTGCCAGCAGCCGAAGCGGGACCACACACAATGAGCAGTTCTTC.

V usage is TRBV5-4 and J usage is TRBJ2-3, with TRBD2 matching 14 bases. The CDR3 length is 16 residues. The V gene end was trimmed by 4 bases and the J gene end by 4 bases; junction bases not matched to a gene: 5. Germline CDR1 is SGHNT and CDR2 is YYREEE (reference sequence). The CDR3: CASSPGTSGRSDTQYF. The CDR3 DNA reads TGTGCCAGCAGCCCTGGGACTAGCGGGAGATCAGATACGCAGTATTTT.

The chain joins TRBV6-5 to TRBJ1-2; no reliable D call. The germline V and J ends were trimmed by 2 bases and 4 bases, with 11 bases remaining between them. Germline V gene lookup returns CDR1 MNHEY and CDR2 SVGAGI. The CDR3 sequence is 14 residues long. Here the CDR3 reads CASSYTQVTYGYTF. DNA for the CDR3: TGTGCCAGCAGTTACACTCAGGTTACCTATGGCTACACCTTC.

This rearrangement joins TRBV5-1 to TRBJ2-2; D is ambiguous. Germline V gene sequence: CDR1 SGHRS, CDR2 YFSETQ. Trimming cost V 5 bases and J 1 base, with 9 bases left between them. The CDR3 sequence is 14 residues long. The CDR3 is CASRTSLNTGELFF. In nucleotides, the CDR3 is TGCGCCAGCAGAACGAGCTTGAACACCGGGGAGCTGTTTTTT.

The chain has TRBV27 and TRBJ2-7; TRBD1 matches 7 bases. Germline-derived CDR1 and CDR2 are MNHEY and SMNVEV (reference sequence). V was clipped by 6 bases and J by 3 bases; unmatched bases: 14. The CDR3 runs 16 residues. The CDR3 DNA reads TGTGCCAGCAGGCGGTACGCGACAGGGTCGGTCTACGAGCAGTACTTC. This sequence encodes CASRRYATGSVYEQYF.

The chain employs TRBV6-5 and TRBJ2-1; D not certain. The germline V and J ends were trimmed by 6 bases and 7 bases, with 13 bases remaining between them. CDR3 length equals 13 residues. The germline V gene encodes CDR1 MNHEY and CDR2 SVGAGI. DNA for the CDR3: TGTGCCAGCAGAATAATAGCCGGAAATGAGCAGTTCTTC. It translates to CASRIIAGNEQFF.

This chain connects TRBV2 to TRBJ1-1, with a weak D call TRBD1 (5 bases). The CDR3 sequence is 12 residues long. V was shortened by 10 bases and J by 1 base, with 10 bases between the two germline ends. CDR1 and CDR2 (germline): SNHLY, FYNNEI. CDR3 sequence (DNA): TGTGCCAAGGCGGGGACGAACACTGAAGCTTTCTTT. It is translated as CAKAGTNTEAFF.

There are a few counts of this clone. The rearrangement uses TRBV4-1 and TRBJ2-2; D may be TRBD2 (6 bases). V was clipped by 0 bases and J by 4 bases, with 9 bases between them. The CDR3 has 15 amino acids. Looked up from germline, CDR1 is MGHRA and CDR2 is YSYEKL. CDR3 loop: CASSQDRGSTGELFF. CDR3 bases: TGCGCCAGCAGCCAAGACCGGGGGAGCACCGGGGAGCTGTTTTTT.

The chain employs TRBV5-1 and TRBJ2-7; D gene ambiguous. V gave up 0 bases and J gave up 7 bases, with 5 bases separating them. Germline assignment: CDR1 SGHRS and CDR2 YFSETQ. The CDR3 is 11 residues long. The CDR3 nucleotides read TGCGCCAGCAGCTTGGGTTATGAGCAGTACTTC. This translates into CASSLGYEQYF.

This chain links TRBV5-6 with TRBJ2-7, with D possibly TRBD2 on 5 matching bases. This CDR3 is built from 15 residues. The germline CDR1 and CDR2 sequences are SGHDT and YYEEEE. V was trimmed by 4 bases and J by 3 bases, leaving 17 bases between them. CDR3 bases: TGTGCCAGCAGCCACCCCAACCGGGAAGGCTACGAGCAGTACTTC. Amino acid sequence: CASSHPNREGYEQYF.

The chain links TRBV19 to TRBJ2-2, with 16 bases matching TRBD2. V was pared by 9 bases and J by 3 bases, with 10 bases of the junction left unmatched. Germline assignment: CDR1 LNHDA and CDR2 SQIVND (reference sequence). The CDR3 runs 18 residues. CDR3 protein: CASTPGLAGGRDTGELFF. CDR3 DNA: TGTGCCAGCACGCCGGGACTAGCGGGAGGGCGAGACACCGGGGAGCTGTTTTTT.

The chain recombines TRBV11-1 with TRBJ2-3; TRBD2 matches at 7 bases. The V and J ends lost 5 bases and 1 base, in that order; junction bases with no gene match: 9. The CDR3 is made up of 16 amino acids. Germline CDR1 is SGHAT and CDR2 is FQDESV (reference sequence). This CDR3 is CASSKHPAGGTDTQYF. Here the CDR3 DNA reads TGTGCCAGCAGCAAACACCCCGCGGGAGGCACAGATACGCAGTATTTT. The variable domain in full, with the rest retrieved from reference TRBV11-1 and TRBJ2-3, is EAEVAQSPRYKITEKSQAVAFWCDPISGHATLYWYRQILGQGPELLVQFQDESVVDDSQLPKDRFSAERLKGVDSTLKIQPAELGDSAMYLCASSKHPAGGTDTQYFGPGTRLTVL.

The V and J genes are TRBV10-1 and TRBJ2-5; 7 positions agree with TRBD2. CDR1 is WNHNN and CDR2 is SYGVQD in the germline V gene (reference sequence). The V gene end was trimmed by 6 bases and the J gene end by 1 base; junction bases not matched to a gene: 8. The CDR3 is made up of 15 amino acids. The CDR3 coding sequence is TGCGCCAGCAGCAACCAAGCGGGGCTCCAAGAGACCCAGTACTTC. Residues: CASSNQAGLQETQYF.

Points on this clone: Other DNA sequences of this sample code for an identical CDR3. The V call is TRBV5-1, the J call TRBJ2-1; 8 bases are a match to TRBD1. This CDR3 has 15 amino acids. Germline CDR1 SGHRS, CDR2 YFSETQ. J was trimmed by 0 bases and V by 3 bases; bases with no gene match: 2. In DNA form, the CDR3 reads TGCGCCAGCAGCTCAGACAGGGGCTCCTACAATGAGCAGTTCTTC. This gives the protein CASSSDRGSYNEQFF.

DNA for the CDR3: TGTGCCAGCAGGAGCGGCGGGAGCATCTACAATGAGCAGTTCTTC. Translated, it gives CASRSGGSIYNEQFF. The J gene is TRBJ2-1, the V gene TRBV2, with TRBD2 matching over 7 bases. The junction had 8 bases not matched to a gene; V was cut back by 6 bases and J by 3 bases. From germline, CDR1 is SNHLY and CDR2 FYNNEI. The CDR3 spans 15 residues.

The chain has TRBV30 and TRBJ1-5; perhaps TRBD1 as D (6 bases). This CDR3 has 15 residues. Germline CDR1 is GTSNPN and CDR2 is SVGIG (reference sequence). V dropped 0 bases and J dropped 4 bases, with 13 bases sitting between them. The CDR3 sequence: CAWSVSGQLNQPQHF. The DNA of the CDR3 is TGTGCCTGGAGTGTAAGTGGACAGCTTAATCAGCCCCAGCATTTT.